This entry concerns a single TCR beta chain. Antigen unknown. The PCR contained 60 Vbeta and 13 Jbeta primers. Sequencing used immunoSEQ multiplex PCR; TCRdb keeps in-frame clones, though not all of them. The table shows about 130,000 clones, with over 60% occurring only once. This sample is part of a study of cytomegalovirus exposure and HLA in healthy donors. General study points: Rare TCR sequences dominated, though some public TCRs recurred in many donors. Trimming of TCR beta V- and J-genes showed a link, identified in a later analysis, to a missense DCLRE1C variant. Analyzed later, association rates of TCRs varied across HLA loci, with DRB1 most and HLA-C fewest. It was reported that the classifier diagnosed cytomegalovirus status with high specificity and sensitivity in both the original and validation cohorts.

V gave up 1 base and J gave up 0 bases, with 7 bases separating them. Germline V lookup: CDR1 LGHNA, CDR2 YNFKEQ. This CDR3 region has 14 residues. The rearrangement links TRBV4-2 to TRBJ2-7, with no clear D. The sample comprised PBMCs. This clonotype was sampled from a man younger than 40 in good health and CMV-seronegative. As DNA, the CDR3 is TGTGCCAGCAGCCAAGGAGGTAGCTCCTACGAGCAGTACTTC. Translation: CASSQGGSSYEQYF.